The 20 T cell receptor beta chains below come from one sample, sequenced in a study of T-cell reconstitution after alpha-beta-depleted transplantation in children. This sample's TCRbeta library carried unique molecular identifier barcodes. TCRdb called the PCR reads again in MiXCR, with one record for every CDR3 protein. Among roughly 190,000 distinct CDR3 sequences listed, roughly 15% were seen once. Sequenced here: PBMCs from the stem cell graft donor, sampled from the stem cell graft. Source of these receptors: a human donor who donated a stem cell graft to a child with acute lymphoblastic leukemia.

There are a few counts of this clonotype. V is TRBV11-1 and J is TRBJ2-3, with D possibly TRBD1 on 5 matching bases. The V and J ends lost 3 bases and 0 bases respectively, with 22 bases between them. This CDR3 comprises 19 residues. Germline loops: CDR1 SGHAT, CDR2 FQDESV (reference sequence). The CDR3 bases are TGTGCCAGCAGCTTCCCACCTGCTGGGGCGGCCAACAGCACAGATACGCAGTATTTT. It specifies CASSFPPAGAANSTDTQYF.

This clonotype was detected only a few times. This rearrangement joins TRBV12-3 or TRBV12-4 to TRBJ2-2; D may match TRBD1 or TRBD2 (6 bases each). This CDR3 is 14 amino acids long. The V end was cut by 5 bases, the J end by 4 bases, with 11 bases between. The CDR3 region has the DNA TGTGCCAGCAGTCCAGGAGGGGGCACCGGGGAGCTGTTTTTT. Protein: CASSPGGGTGELFF.

The V gene is TRBV28, the J gene TRBJ1-5, with D possibly being TRBD1 (6 bases). This CDR3 contains 14 residues. Germline V gene sequence: CDR1 MDHEN, CDR2 SYDVKM. The V end was cut by 2 bases, the J end by 3 bases, with 8 bases between. The CDR3 DNA sequence: TGTGCCAGCAGTTTAACAGGGAACAATCAGCCCCAGCATTTT. Translation gives CASSLTGNNQPQHF.

Concerning this clonotype: A much larger clone differs from this one at a single base, so this may be a read error. The V and J genes are TRBV25-1 and TRBJ2-7; 9 bases fit TRBD2. CDR1 and CDR2 from the germline V gene are MGHDK and SYGVNS. CDR3 length: 16 amino acids. CDR3 region: CPSSKTASGAFYEQYF. CDR3 nucleotides: TGTCCCAGCAGTAAAACCGCTAGCGGGGCCTTCTACGAGCAGTACTTC.

This clonotype came up many times. The rearrangement links TRBV7-9 to TRBJ1-5; D is unclear. Germline-derived CDR1 and CDR2 are SEHNR and FQNEAQ (reference sequence). V was trimmed by 6 bases and J by 5 bases, leaving 11 bases between them. The CDR3 consists of 13 residues. The CDR3 nucleotides read TGTGCCAGCAGGCGGAGCCCGGATCAGCCCCAGCATTTT. It translates to CASRRSPDQPQHF.

This clonotype was counted once. The chain couples TRBV19 to TRBJ1-1, with D unclear. V was trimmed by 7 bases and J by 0 bases, leaving 15 bases between them. Germline CDR1 and CDR2: LNHDA and SQIVND (reference sequence). The CDR3 has 15 residues. The CDR3 DNA reads as TGTGCCAGTATCCCGGGAGATGGTTTGAACACTGAAGCTTTCTTT. This sequence encodes CASIPGDGLNTEAFF.

This clonotype was detected ten times or more. CDR3 protein: CASSFVLGVSTDTQYF. The CDR3 nucleotides are TGTGCCAGCAGCTTTGTCTTAGGGGTCAGCACAGATACGCAGTATTTT. The rearrangement joins TRBV7-2 to TRBJ2-3, with D maybe TRBD1 (5 bases). Trimming took 3 bases from V and 0 from J, leaving 13 bases between them. Germline V gene sequence: CDR1 SGHTA, CDR2 FQGNSA. This CDR3 comprises 16 residues.

This clonotype appeared many times. The rearrangement joins TRBV7-9 to TRBJ2-1, with 10 nucleotides matching TRBD1. Germline CDR1 reads SEHNR; CDR2 reads FQNEAQ (reference sequence). This CDR3 has 16 residues. V shed 5 bases and J 5 bases; nucleotides not matched to a gene: 9. In DNA, the CDR3 is TGTGCCAGCAGCGTCCGGGGGACAGGGGTCAACAATGAGCAGTTCTTC. Protein product: CASSVRGTGVNNEQFF.

This clonotype was recorded at least ten times. The V call is TRBV11-2, the J call TRBJ2-2, with D uncertain. Trimming shortened V by 6 bases and J by 6 bases, and 8 bases separated the two germline ends. The CDR3 has 12 residues. Germline V gene lookup returns CDR1 SGHAT and CDR2 FQNNGV. Here the CDR3 reads CASSPGPGELFF. The CDR3 DNA reads as TGTGCCAGCAGTCCCGGCCCCGGGGAGCTGTTTTTT.

This clonotype showed up many times. The rearrangement links TRBV20-1 to TRBJ1-1; D perhaps matches TRBD1 (6 bases). There are 17 residues in the CDR3. CDR1 and CDR2 from the germline V gene are DFQATT and SNEGSKA (reference sequence). V gave up 1 base and J gave up 6 bases, with 24 bases separating them. This CDR3 reads CSARVKGGVNRVAEAFF. Here the CDR3 DNA reads TGCAGTGCTAGAGTAAAGGGGGGTGTTAACCGGGTGGCTGAAGCTTTCTTT.

This clonotype has ten or more counts. The chain joins TRBV20-1 to TRBJ1-1, with 9 bases lining up with TRBD1. CDR1 is DFQATT and CDR2 is SNEGSKA in the germline V gene (reference sequence). After removal of 2 bases from V and 6 bases from J, the junction contained 10 bases not matched to a gene. There are 15 residues in the CDR3. The CDR3 loop is CSARRTGAGRAEAFF. CDR3 sequence (DNA): TGCAGTGCTAGAAGGACAGGGGCTGGGAGGGCTGAAGCTTTCTTT.

This clonotype was picked up many times. The chain links TRBV29-1 to TRBJ2-1, with D possibly being TRBD2 (5 bases). V was pared by 3 bases and J by 4 bases, with 16 bases between. The germline gives CDR1 SQVTM, CDR2 ANQGSEA. This CDR3 region has 15 residues. The CDR3 DNA reads TGCAGCGTTGAGGTAGGGCTAGCAGGATACAATGAGCAGTTCTTC. It yields the protein CSVEVGLAGYNEQFF.

This clonotype has a count of ten or more. This chain uses TRBV28 with TRBJ1-5, with D maybe TRBD1 (5 bases). Germline CDR1 reads MDHEN; CDR2 reads SYDVKM. The CDR3 sequence is 16 residues long. Trimming removed 1 base from V and 2 bases from J, with 12 bases in between. The CDR3 DNA follows: TGTGCCAGCAGTTTATTCCAGGGCGTTGGCAATCAGCCCCAGCATTTT. Its protein product is CASSLFQGVGNQPQHF.

Concerning this clonotype: The junction shows a germline mismatch at one end, possibly a read error. The CDR3: CASSLLQQGHTQYF. Written as DNA, the CDR3 is TGTGCCAGCAGCTTACTTCAACAGGGCCATACGCAGTATTTC. This chain joins TRBV7-8 and TRBJ2-3; weak D call: TRBD1 (6 bases). The CDR3 contains 14 residues. CDR1 is SGHVS, CDR2 FQNEAQ, per germline.

The chain couples TRBV27 to TRBJ2-7, with 7 bases matching TRBD1. Germline CDR1 MNHEY, CDR2 SMNVEV (reference sequence). V gave up 4 bases and J gave up 8 bases; unmatched junction bases: 20. The CDR3 runs to 17 residues. CDR3 protein: CASSSTGLGLPYTKQYF. In DNA, the CDR3 is TGTGCCAGCAGTTCGACAGGGTTAGGCCTCCCCTATACGAAGCAGTACTTC.

This clonotype occurred many times. This chain uses TRBV20-1 with TRBJ2-3, with TRBD2 matching over 8 bases. The germline V gene has CDR1 DFQATT and CDR2 SNEGSKA (reference sequence). This CDR3 contains 13 residues. The junction had 6 bases not matched to a gene; V was cut back by 1 base and J by 9 bases. DNA of the CDR3: TGCAGTGCTAGAGTGGGACTAGTCGGGACGCAGTATTTT. Translation gives CSARVGLVGTQYF.

The chain has TRBV12-3 or TRBV12-4 and TRBJ1-5, with TRBD1 matching over 7 bases. J was trimmed by 6 bases and V by 5 bases; bases with no gene match: 10. The CDR3 sequence is 15 residues long. The CDR3 nucleotides are TGTGCCAGCAGTACCCAGACAGGGATCGGTCAGCCCCAGCATTTT. Translating it yields CASSTQTGIGQPQHF.

The sample holds a few counts of this clonotype. The rearrangement uses TRBV28 and TRBJ2-3, with TRBD2 identical over 9 bases. With V trimmed by 3 bases and J by 1 base, 8 bases remained unmatched. This CDR3 region has 17 residues. Germline CDR1 reads MDHEN; CDR2 reads SYDVKM. The CDR3 DNA reads as TGTGCCAGCAGTTTGGGCTGGCGGGAGGGAGGCACAGATACGCAGTATTTT. It translates to CASSLGWREGGTDTQYF. Using reference TRBV28 and TRBJ2-3 for the parts outside the CDR3, the full variable domain is DVKVTQSSRYLVKRTGEKVFLECVQDMDHENMFWYRQDPGLGLRLIYFSYDVKMKEKGDIPEGYSVSREKKERFSLILESASTNQTSMYLCASSLGWREGGTDTQYFGPGTRLTVL.

This clonotype occurred many times. V gene TRBV5-1 combines with J gene TRBJ1-4; D call uncertain. The CDR3 extends over 15 amino acids. Per the germline V gene, CDR1 is SGHRS and CDR2 is YFSETQ. The ends were cut back, 3 bases at V and 8 bases at J, with 17 bases in the middle. CDR3 sequence reads: CASSSDGVLMEKLFF. CDR3 DNA: TGCGCCAGCAGCTCGGACGGAGTGCTTATGGAAAAACTGTTTTTT.

The chain employs TRBV10-3 and TRBJ1-1; 7 bases align to TRBD1. Germline assignment: CDR1 ENHRY and CDR2 SYGVKD. This CDR3 has 15 amino acids. J gave up 7 bases and V 4 bases, and 12 bases lay outside the gene matches. The CDR3 DNA follows: TGTGCCATCAGTGTCACCCCCGGGACAGAATATGAAGCTTTCTTT. It specifies CAISVTPGTEYEAFF.